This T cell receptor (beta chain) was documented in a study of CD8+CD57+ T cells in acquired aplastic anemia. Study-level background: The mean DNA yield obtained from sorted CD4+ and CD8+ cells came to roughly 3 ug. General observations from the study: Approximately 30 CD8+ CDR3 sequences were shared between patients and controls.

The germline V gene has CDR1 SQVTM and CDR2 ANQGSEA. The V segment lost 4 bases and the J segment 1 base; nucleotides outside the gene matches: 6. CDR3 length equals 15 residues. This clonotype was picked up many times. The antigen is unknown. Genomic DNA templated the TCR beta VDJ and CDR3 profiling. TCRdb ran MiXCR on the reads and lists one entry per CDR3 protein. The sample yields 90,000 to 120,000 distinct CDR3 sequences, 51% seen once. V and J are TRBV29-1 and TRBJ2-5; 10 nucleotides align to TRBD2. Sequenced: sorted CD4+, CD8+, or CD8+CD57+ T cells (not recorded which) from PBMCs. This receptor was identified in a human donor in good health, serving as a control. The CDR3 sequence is CSVAGLARGQETQYF. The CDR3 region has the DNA TGCAGCGTTGCGGGACTAGCGAGGGGCCAAGAGACCCAGTACTTC.